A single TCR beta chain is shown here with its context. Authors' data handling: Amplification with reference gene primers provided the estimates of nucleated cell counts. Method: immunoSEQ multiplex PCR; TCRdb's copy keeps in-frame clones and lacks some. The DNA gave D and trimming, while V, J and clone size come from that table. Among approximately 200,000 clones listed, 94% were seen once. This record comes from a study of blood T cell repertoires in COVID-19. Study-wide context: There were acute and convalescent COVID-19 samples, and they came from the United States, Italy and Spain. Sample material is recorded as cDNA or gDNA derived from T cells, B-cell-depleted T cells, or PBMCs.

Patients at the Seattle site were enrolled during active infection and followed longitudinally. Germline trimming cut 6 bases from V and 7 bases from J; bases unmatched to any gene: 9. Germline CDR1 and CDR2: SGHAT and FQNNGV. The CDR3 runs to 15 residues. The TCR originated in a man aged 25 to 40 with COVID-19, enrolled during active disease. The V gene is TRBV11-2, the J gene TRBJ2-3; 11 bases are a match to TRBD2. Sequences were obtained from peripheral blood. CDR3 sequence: CASSSSATSGNTQYF. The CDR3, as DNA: TGTGCCAGCAGTTCCTCCGCGACTAGCGGGAATACGCAGTATTTT.